This T cell receptor beta chain came from a study of prognosis after radiotherapy for stage I lung cancer. Study background: The study enrolled patients with stage I non-small cell lung cancer between April 2018 and early 2019. Medical inoperability applied to all of the non-small cell lung cancer patients.

The sample holds many counts of this clonotype. Template was genomic DNA; TCR beta CDR3 amplified in two multiplex PCR rounds. Primers specific to each TRBV and TRBJ gene were used in first-round PCR. The authors ran second-round PCR with universal primers. TCRdb passed the multiplex PCR reads through MiXCR, listing each CDR3 protein once. The sample has 38,000 or so distinct CDR3 sequences, roughly a quarter seen once. Germline V gives CDR1 ENHRY, CDR2 SYGVKD. This CDR3 spans 20 amino acids. The V gene end was trimmed by 3 bases and the J gene end by 0 bases; junction bases not matched to a gene: 19. The source of this sequence is a donor over 45 with non-small cell lung cancer. The sample consisted of PBMCs, taken before or after stereotactic body radiation therapy (not recorded which). The chain uses TRBV10-3 and TRBJ2-7; 8 bases are a match to TRBD2. CDR3 in amino acids: CAISEPSGALGGASSYEQYF. DNA for the CDR3: TGTGCCATCAGTGAACCCTCGGGGGCTCTCGGGGGGGCTAGCTCCTACGAGCAGTACTTC.